The sample holds a few counts of the clone carrying this T cell receptor beta chain. This specimen belongs to a study of blood T cell repertoires in COVID-19. Background on the study: Samples of COVID-19 (acute and convalescent) were obtained from the United States, Italy and Spain. From T cells, B-cell-depleted T cells, or PBMCs came the material, which was cDNA or gDNA.

The Seattle site enrolled patients during active infection and followed them longitudinally. The repertoire was sequenced with immunoSEQ multiplex PCR; TCRdb's copy has only in-frame clones and lacks some. The sample shows around 300,000 clones, roughly nine tenths of them seen only once. Germline V gene lookup returns CDR1 SNHLY and CDR2 FYNNEI. V lost 5 bases and J lost 0; bases outside the gene matches: 2. The length of the CDR3 is 14 residues. The V gene is TRBV2, the J gene TRBJ2-7; 9 bases are shared with TRBD2. The clonotype comes from a young woman with COVID-19, enrolled during active disease. What was sequenced was peripheral blood. The DNA for the CDR3 is TGTGCCAGCAGTTATAGCGGGAGCTCCTACGAGCAGTACTTC. Protein sequence: CASSYSGSSYEQYF.